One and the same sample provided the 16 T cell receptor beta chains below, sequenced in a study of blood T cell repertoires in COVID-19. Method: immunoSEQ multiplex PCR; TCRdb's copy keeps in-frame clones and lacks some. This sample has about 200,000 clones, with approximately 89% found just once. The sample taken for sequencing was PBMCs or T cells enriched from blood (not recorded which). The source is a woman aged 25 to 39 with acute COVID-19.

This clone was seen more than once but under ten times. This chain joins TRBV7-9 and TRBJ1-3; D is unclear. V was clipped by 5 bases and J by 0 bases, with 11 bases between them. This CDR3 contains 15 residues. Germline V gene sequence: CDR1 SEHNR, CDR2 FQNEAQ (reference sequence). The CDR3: CASSLPGGSGNTIYF. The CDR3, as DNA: TGTGCCAGCAGCCTACCGGGAGGCTCTGGAAACACCATATATTTT.

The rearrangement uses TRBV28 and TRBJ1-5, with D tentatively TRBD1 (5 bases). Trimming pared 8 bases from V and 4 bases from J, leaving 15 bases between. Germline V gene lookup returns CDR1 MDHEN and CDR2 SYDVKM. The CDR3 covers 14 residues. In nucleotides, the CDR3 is TGTGCCAGCCACTTAGGGGTGATTAATCAGCCCCAGCATTTT. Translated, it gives CASHLGVINQPQHF.

CDR3 coding DNA: TGTGCCAGTAGTATACGCTCCAACAGGGGGCCCGGGACTGAAGCTTTCTTT. Its protein is CASSIRSNRGPGTEAFF. The rearrangement uses TRBV19 and TRBJ1-1; 9 nucleotides align to TRBD1. The CDR3 length is 17 residues. V was pared by 2 bases and J by 5 bases, with 12 bases of the junction left unmatched. Germline CDR1 and CDR2: LNHDA and SQIVND (reference sequence).

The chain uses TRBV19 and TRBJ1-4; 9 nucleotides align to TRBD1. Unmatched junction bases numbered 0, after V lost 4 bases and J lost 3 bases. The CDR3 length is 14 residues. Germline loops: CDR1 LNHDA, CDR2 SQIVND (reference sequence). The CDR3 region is CASSRQGANEKLFF. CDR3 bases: TGTGCCAGTAGTAGACAGGGGGCTAATGAAAAACTGTTTTTT.

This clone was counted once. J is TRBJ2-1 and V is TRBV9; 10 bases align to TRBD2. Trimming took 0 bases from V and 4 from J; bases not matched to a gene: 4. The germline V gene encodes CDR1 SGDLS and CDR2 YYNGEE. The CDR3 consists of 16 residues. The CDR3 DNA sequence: TGTGCCAGCAGCGTAGTGAGCGGGGGGGTGTACAATGAGCAGTTCTTC. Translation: CASSVVSGGVYNEQFF.

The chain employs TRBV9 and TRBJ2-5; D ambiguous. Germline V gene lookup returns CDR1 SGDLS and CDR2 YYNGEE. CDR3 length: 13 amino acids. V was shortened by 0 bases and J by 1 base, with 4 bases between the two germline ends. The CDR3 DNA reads TGTGCCAGCAGCGTAGGGGCCCAAGAGACCCAGTACTTC. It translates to CASSVGAQETQYF.

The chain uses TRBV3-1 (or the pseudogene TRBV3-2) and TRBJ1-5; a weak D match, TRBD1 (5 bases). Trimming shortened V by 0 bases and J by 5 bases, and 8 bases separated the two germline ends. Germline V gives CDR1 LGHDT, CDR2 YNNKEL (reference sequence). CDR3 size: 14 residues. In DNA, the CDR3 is TGTGCCAGCAGCCAAGATCGGGGGTATCAGCCCCAGCATTTT. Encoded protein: CASSQDRGYQPQHF.

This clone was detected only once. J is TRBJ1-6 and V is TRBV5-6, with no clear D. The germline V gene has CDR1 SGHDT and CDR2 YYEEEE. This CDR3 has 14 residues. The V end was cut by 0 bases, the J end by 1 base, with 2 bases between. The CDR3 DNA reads TGTGCCAGCAGCTTGGTATCCTATAATTCACCCCTCCACTTT. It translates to CASSLVSYNSPLHF.

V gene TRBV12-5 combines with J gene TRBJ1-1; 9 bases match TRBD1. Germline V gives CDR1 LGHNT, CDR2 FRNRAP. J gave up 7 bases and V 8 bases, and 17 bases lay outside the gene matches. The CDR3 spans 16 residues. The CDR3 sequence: CASLGIGGQGRYEAFF. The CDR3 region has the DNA TGTGCTAGTCTGGGGATTGGGGGACAGGGTAGGTATGAAGCTTTCTTT. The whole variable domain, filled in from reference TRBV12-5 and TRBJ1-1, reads DARVTQTPRHKVTEMGQEVTMRCQPILGHNTVFWYRQTMMQGLELLAYFRNRAPLDDSGMPKDRFSAEMPDATLATLKIQPSEPRDSAVYFCASLGIGGQGRYEAFFGQGTRLTVV.

CDR3 DNA sequence: TGCGCCAGCAGCCCCCAGCGGGGAGCCTCTAGCACAGATACGCAGTATTTT. It is translated as CASSPQRGASSTDTQYF. The rearrangement joins TRBV5-1 to TRBJ2-3; 7 bases are shared with TRBD2. This CDR3 is 17 amino acids long. Germline V gene lookup returns CDR1 SGHRS and CDR2 YFSETQ. The junction had 11 bases not matched to a gene; V was cut back by 4 bases and J by 0 bases.

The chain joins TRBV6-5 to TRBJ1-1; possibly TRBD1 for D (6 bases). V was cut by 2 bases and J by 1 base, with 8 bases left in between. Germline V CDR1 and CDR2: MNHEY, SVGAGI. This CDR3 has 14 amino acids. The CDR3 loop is CASSYGGANTEAFF. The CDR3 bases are TGTGCCAGCAGTTACGGGGGGGCGAACACTGAAGCTTTCTTT.

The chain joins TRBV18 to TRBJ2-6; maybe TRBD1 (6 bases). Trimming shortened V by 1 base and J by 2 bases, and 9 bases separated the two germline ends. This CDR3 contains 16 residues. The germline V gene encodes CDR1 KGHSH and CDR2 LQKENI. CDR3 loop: CASSPLRTAGANVLTF. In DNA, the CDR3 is TGTGCCAGCTCACCACTTCGGACAGCTGGGGCCAACGTCCTGACTTTC.

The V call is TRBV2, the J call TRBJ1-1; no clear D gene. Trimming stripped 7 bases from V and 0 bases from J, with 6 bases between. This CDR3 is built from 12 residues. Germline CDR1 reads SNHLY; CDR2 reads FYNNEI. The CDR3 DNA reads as TGTGCCAGCATTGCGTTGAACACTGAAGCTTTCTTT. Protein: CASIALNTEAFF.

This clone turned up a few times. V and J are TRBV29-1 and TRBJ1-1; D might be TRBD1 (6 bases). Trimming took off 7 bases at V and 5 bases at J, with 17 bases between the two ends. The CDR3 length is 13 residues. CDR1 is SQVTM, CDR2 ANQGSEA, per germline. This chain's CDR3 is CSGRQAPGTEAFF. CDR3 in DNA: TGCAGCGGCCGACAGGCCCCCGGTACTGAAGCTTTCTTT.

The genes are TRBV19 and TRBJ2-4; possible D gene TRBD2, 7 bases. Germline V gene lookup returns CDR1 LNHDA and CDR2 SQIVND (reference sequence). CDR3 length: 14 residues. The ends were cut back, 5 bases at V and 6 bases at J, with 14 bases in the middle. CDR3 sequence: CASSSGGLGNIQYF. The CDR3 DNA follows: TGTGCCAGTAGTTCGGGGGGCCTGGGAAACATTCAGTACTTC. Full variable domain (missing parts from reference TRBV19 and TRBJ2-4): DGGITQSPKYLFRKEGQNVTLSCEQNLNHDAMYWYRQDPGQGLRLIYYSQIVNDFQKGDIAEGYSVSREKKESFPLTVTSAQKNPTAFYLCASSSGGLGNIQYFGAGTRLSVL.

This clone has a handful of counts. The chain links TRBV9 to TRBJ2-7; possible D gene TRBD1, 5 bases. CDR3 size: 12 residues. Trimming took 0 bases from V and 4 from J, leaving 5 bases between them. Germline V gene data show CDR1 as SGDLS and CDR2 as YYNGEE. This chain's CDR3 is CASSVAGYEQYF. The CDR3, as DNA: TGTGCCAGCAGCGTAGCAGGGTACGAGCAGTACTTC.